This T cell receptor (beta chain) was retrieved from a study of beta chain features in type 1 diabetes (dated by TCRdb to the late 2010s). Regarding the study in general: No differences in mean age, gender distribution, total cell number or subset yield were found between patients and healthy donors. Whereas all 30 or so donors provided naive and central memory subsets, regulatory and stem cell-like memory subsets were isolated from just 8 patients and about eight healthy donors. In the study, recently diagnosed type 1 diabetes patients and matched healthy donors were compared on the TCRB repertoires of their sorted circulating CD4+ T cell subsets. A total of 85 million to 140 million sorted cells were examined across all samples, and the number of cells per subset was strongly correlated with RNA yield.

From each donor, a single peripheral blood sample of 95 to 150 mL on average was drawn into heparinised tubes. Using a panel that included CD45RO, CCR7, CD25, CD127, CD95 and CD27, naive, central memory, regulatory and stem cell-like memory CD4+ T cells were sorted on a BD FACSAria II. Every sorted population had a purity above 98%. PBMCs were isolated immediately by Lymphoprep density gradient centrifugation and stained directly without culture. Samples were stained and sorted in pairs, with one healthy donor and one patient per experiment, so that batch effects were minimized. The CDR1 and CDR2 encoded by the germline V gene (reference sequence) are SEHNR and FQNEAQ. Unmatched junction bases come to 7, with V trimmed by 5 bases and J by 11 bases. There are 13 amino acids in the CDR3, from cysteine to phenylalanine inclusive. Just CDR3 DNA is preserved here, 39 bases in frame from base 1. The entire isolated RNA was reverse transcribed using the High Capacity cDNA Reverse Transcription Kit, and thus expressed TCRB transcripts were sequenced. Deep immunoSEQ sequencing was performed on naive, central memory and regulatory T cell samples, with an average of about 4 million total reads per sample. After sorted cells were lysed in RLT buffer, RNA was extracted with DNase-treated RNeasy Micro or Mini kits, with the choice depending on cell number. Each cell subset was processed separately to prevent cross-contamination, with patient and healthy donor samples processed together. Using the immunoSEQ multiplex PCR, TCRB sequences were amplified from cDNA into 87-bp fragments spanning the CDR3 region. Amplicons were sequenced on the Illumina HiSeq platform. The original methods were these. PCR bias was corrected computationally using synthetic template baselines, and reads within Hamming distance 2 were collapsed, with unmergeable singletons discarded. Reads were aligned against IMGT so that V, D and J genes, CDR3 length and insertions or deletions at six rearrangement sites could be assigned. Within each subset, clonotype counts were normalized to the number of sorted cells before true diversity and Gini coefficients were calculated with the tcR R package. The overlap coefficient, calculated on TCRB nucleotide sequences, was used to measure repertoire sharing. As a proxy for the pre-selection repertoire, out-of-frame TCRB sequences from naive cells were analyzed. TCRdb retrieved this table from immuneACCESS and kept in-frame rearrangements only. Not all clones are present; in checked studies, unresolved V genes account for under half, and no reason is known for the remainder. V, J and clone size are taken as reported in that table, and D and trimming were inferred from the DNA itself. The sample table contains under 450,000 clones; only one count was recorded for around 15% of them. Under 0.02% of the sample is held by the ten biggest clonotypes.

Summary of the overall study and its limitations: Shorter templates might be favored by PCR, yet because patient and control samples were amplified and corrected together, any such skew would affect both groups equally. At VDJ recombination sites, patients with type 1 diabetes made fewer insertions and deleted more nucleotides, a pattern implying thymic rearrangement abnormalities. Naive, central memory and regulatory TCRB repertoires appeared more similar among patients than among healthy donors. Sequencing cDNA rather than genomic DNA could over-represent highly expressing activated cells, although activation and CD3 levels did not differ between groups. Type 1 diabetes patients showed a moderate but significant shortening of TCRB CDR3 length in all four CD4+ subsets. HLA sub-analyses involved small numbers of individuals, so any influence of HLA type on TCRB rearrangement remained unresolved.

On this clone itself: The antigen this receptor binds is unknown. No base quality information exists; no much larger clone differs at one position.

This TCR derives from a woman under 30 in good health. The chain joins TRBV7-9 to TRBJ1-1; 11 central bases correspond to TRBD1. The sequencing input was naive CD4+ T cells from blood. The cell subset or site tag for this specimen amounts to: true naive CD4+ T cells. For the CDR3, the sequence is CASSRDRGDNAFF. The DNA sequence reads TGTGCCAGCAGCCGGGACAGGGGGGACAACGCTTTCTTT.